This entry lists 30 T cell receptor beta chains sequenced from one sample in a study of cytomegalovirus exposure and HLA in healthy donors (dated by TCRdb to 2016 to 2017). Preparation of the library involved the immunoSEQ multiplex PCR assay. For the multiplex PCR, a mixture combining 60 forward primers for TCR Vbeta segments and 13 reverse primers for TCR Jbeta segments was used. This is the immuneACCESS table as TCRdb keeps it, with only in-frame sequences that have V and J called. A part of the clones is gone; compared with another copy, unresolved V genes explain less than half, and the rest is unexplained. Per the sample table, the count is 150,000 to 200,000 clones. In total, the top ten clones hold 2.1% of the sample. The source material was PBMCs. The receptors derive from a man aged 25 to 45 in good health and CMV-seronegative.

This rearrangement joins TRBV27 to TRBJ2-2, with D hard to call. Trimming took 9 bases from V and 5 from J, leaving 13 bases between them. Per the germline V gene, CDR1 is MNHEY and CDR2 is SMNVEV (reference sequence). The CDR3 runs to 13 residues. CDR3 DNA sequence: TGTGCCAGTCTCCACGTGAGGACCGGGGAGCTGTTTTTT. This sequence encodes CASLHVRTGELFF.

The chain carries TRBV18 and TRBJ1-4; 7 bases agree with TRBD1. Germline-derived CDR1 and CDR2 are KGHSH and LQKENI. The CDR3 is made up of 16 amino acids. V lost 3 bases to trimming and J lost 5 bases; unmatched junction nucleotides: 9. The CDR3 reads CASSPRTGDNNEKLFF. In DNA form, the CDR3 reads TGTGCCAGCTCACCGCGAACAGGGGATAACAATGAAAAACTGTTTTTT.

This rearrangement joins TRBV5-5 to TRBJ1-5, with no clear D. The CDR3 has 15 amino acids. Trimming removed 0 bases from V and 0 bases from J, with 7 bases in between. Germline V gene lookup returns CDR1 SGHKS and CDR2 YYEKEE (reference sequence). DNA for the CDR3: TGTGCCAGCAGCTTGGCCGCGGATAGCAATCAGCCCCAGCATTTT. It encodes CASSLAADSNQPQHF. The full variable domain, its missing parts supplied by reference TRBV5-5 and TRBJ1-5, is DAGVTQSPTHLIKTRGQQVTLRCSPISGHKSVSWYQQVLGQGPQFIFQYYEKEERGRGNFPDRFSARQFPNYSSELNVNALLLGDSALYLCASSLAADSNQPQHFGDGTRLSIL.

This chain connects TRBV4-2 to TRBJ1-2, with D perhaps matching TRBD1 (5 bases). The CDR3 runs to 15 residues. CDR1 and CDR2 from the germline V gene are LGHNA and YNFKEQ. V was pared by 0 bases and J by 8 bases, with 16 bases between. The CDR3 reads CASSQDRRREVGYTF. CDR3 nucleotide sequence: TGTGCCAGCAGCCAAGATCGGCGCAGGGAGGTCGGCTACACCTTC.

The chain recombines TRBV7-8 with TRBJ2-7; the match to TRBD1 covers 9 bases. CDR1 and CDR2 from the germline V gene are SGHVS and FQNEAQ. V shed 7 bases, J shed 3 bases, and the junction held 13 bases outside the gene matches. The CDR3 extends over 16 amino acids. The DNA of the CDR3 is TGTGCCAGCACTTCTCAGCTACAGGGGGCTTTCTACGAGCAGTACTTC. It translates to CASTSQLQGAFYEQYF. The full variable domain, its missing parts supplied by reference TRBV7-8 and TRBJ2-7, is GAGVSQSPRYKVAKRGQDVALRCDPISGHVSLFWYQQALGQGPEFLTYFQNEAQLDKSGLPSDRFFAERPEGSVSTLKIQRTQQEDSAVYLCASTSQLQGAFYEQYFGPGTRLTVT.

Note on this clone: Additional DNA sequences in this sample encode the identical CDR3. The chain has TRBV7-9 and TRBJ1-1, with TRBD1 as a possible D gene (5 bases). Germline CDR1 and CDR2: SEHNR and FQNEAQ (reference sequence). Trimming took off 4 bases at V and 2 bases at J, with 8 bases between the two ends. This CDR3 has 13 residues. The CDR3 is CASSSQGNTEAFF. The DNA of the CDR3 is TGTGCCAGCAGCTCCCAGGGAAACACTGAAGCTTTCTTT.

The chain uses TRBV4-2 and TRBJ2-3; D is perhaps TRBD2 (6 bases). Germline V gene lookup returns CDR1 LGHNA and CDR2 YNFKEQ. The CDR3 covers 18 residues. The germline V and J ends were trimmed by 0 bases and 2 bases, with 18 bases remaining between them. The CDR3 here is CASSQDSMLAGITDTQYF. Here the CDR3 DNA reads TGTGCCAGCAGCCAAGATTCGATGTTGGCGGGAATCACAGATACGCAGTATTTT.

This chain joins TRBV10-3 and TRBJ2-7; unclear D gene. V lost 8 bases, J lost 0 bases, and 8 bases lay in between. CDR3 length equals 12 residues. Germline V lookup: CDR1 ENHRY, CDR2 SYGVKD. DNA for the CDR3: TGTGCCATCCTACAGCCCTCCTACGAGCAGTACTTC. Its protein product is CAILQPSYEQYF.

DNA for the CDR3: TGTGCCAGCAGCTCCGGACTAGCGGGGGAGCAGTACTTC. Protein: CASSSGLAGEQYF. This chain connects TRBV7-2 to TRBJ2-7; TRBD2 aligns across 12 bases. Trimming cost V 4 bases and J 7 bases; bases outside gene matches: 2. The CDR3 extends over 13 amino acids. CDR1 SGHTA and CDR2 FQGNSA come from the germline V gene. Full variable domain (missing parts from reference TRBV7-2 and TRBJ2-7): GAGVSQSPSNKVTEKGKDVELRCDPISGHTALYWYRQSLGQGLEFLIYFQGNSAPDKSGLPSDRFSAERTGGSVSTLTIQRTQQEDSAVYLCASSSGLAGEQYFGPGTRLTVT.

The chain uses TRBV18 and TRBJ1-1; the match to TRBD1 covers 8 bases. The V gene's germline CDR1 is KGHSH and CDR2 LQKENI. V lost 3 bases to trimming and J lost 4 bases; unmatched junction nucleotides: 7. This CDR3 has 15 amino acids. The CDR3 DNA sequence: TGTGCCAGCTCACCCTGGACAGGGATGCCCACTGAAGCTTTCTTT. It is translated as CASSPWTGMPTEAFF.

The chain combines TRBV13 with TRBJ2-1; D is unresolved. CDR3 size: 13 residues. Germline CDR1 reads PRHDT; CDR2 reads FYEKMQ (reference sequence). V lost 6 bases to trimming and J lost 1 base, with 7 bases between them. The CDR3 loop reads CASRERSYNEQFF. DNA for the CDR3: TGTGCCAGCAGAGAACGGTCCTACAATGAGCAGTTCTTC.

The CDR3 DNA follows: TGTGCCAGCAGCTTGGGGCAGCAAGAGACCCAGTACTTC. This encodes CASSLGQQETQYF. The chain carries TRBV5-6 and TRBJ2-5; D unresolved. V was pared by 0 bases and J by 2 bases, with 5 bases between. The germline V gene has CDR1 SGHDT and CDR2 YYEEEE. This CDR3 is built from 13 residues.

The chain combines TRBV11-2 with TRBJ1-2, with D maybe TRBD1 (6 bases). The CDR3 contains 13 residues. Germline-derived CDR1 and CDR2 are SGHAT and FQNNGV. The V end was cut by 6 bases, the J end by 5 bases, with 13 bases between. CDR3 region: CASRAGVGYGYTF. The CDR3 nucleotides read TGTGCCAGCAGGGCAGGGGTTGGGTATGGCTACACCTTC. The whole variable domain, filled in from reference TRBV11-2 and TRBJ1-2, reads EAGVAQSPRYKIIEKRQSVAFWCNPISGHATLYWYQQILGQGPKLLIQFQNNGVVDDSQLPKDRFSAERLKGVDSTLKIQPAKLEDSAVYLCASRAGVGYGYTFGSGTRLTVV.

This chain joins TRBV5-6 and TRBJ1-2; no reliable D call. The CDR3 totals 15 residues. Germline V gene lookup returns CDR1 SGHDT and CDR2 YYEEEE. The germline V and J ends were trimmed by 4 bases and 4 bases, with 17 bases remaining between them. The CDR3 loop reads CASSPPAALGYGYTF. CDR3 sequence (DNA): TGTGCCAGCAGCCCGCCAGCGGCCTTAGGCTATGGCTACACCTTC.

The CDR3 DNA follows: TGTGCCAGCAGTGAAAGGTACGCGACAGGGAAAGAGACCCAGTACTTC. Translating it yields CASSERYATGKETQYF. V is TRBV6-1 and J is TRBJ2-5, with 7 positions matching TRBD1. Germline assignment: CDR1 MNHNS and CDR2 SASEGT. This CDR3 is built from 16 residues. Germline trimming cut 2 bases from V and 3 bases from J; bases unmatched to any gene: 9.

This sequence joins TRBV7-9 and TRBJ1-4; a weak D match, TRBD1 (6 bases). CDR1 is SEHNR, CDR2 FQNEAQ, per germline (reference sequence). The CDR3 length is 14 residues. V was trimmed by 3 bases and J by 5 bases, leaving 10 bases between them. The CDR3 region has the DNA TGTGCCAGCAGCTTTGCCAGGGGAAATGAAAAACTGTTTTTT. Translating it yields CASSFARGNEKLFF.

V usage is TRBV27 and J usage is TRBJ1-1, with 7 bases matching TRBD1. CDR3 length: 14 amino acids. With V trimmed by 4 bases and J by 4 bases, 6 bases remained unmatched. Germline CDR1 MNHEY, CDR2 SMNVEV (reference sequence). The CDR3 spells CASSWSQGITEAFF. CDR3 bases: TGTGCCAGCAGTTGGTCACAGGGGATCACTGAAGCTTTCTTT.

This chain joins TRBV7-9 and TRBJ2-1; TRBD2 agrees at 16 bases. The germline V gene has CDR1 SEHNR and CDR2 FQNEAQ (reference sequence). Unmatched junction bases numbered 12, after V lost 7 bases and J lost 9 bases. The CDR3 spans 17 residues. CDR3 protein: CASTDPAGTSGRVEQFF. In nucleotides, the CDR3 is TGTGCCAGCACCGATCCGGCCGGGACTAGCGGGAGGGTTGAGCAGTTCTTC. The full variable domain, rest sourced from reference TRBV7-9 and TRBJ2-1, is DTGVSQNPRHKITKRGQNVTFRCDPISEHNRLYWYRQTLGQGPEFLTYFQNEAQLEKSRLLSDRFSAERPKGSFSTLEIQRTEQGDSAMYLCASTDPAGTSGRVEQFFGPGTRLTVL.

The V and J genes are TRBV28 and TRBJ2-1, with D possibly matching TRBD1 (5 bases). This CDR3 spans 11 amino acids. The V end lost 3 bases, the J end lost 12 bases, and 9 bases lay between the germline ends. From germline, CDR1 is MDHEN and CDR2 SYDVKM. CDR3 coding DNA: TGTGCCAGCAGTTTGAGAACAGGGCAGTTCTTC. Translating gives CASSLRTGQFF.

The rearrangement joins TRBV11-3 to TRBJ2-1, with TRBD2 identical over 8 bases. The CDR3 loop spans 15 amino acids. Germline V gene data show CDR1 as SGHNT and CDR2 as YENEEA. V was pared by 0 bases and J by 3 bases, with 1 base of the junction left unmatched. The CDR3 sequence is CASSLDGTSYNEQFF. The CDR3 nucleotides are TGTGCCAGCAGCTTAGATGGGACTAGCTACAATGAGCAGTTCTTC.

The chain links TRBV28 to TRBJ1-1; TRBD1 aligns across 9 bases. The CDR3 is made up of 14 amino acids. V trimming: 6 bases; J trimming: 4 bases; junction bases outside the gene matches: 6. Germline values: CDR1 MDHEN, CDR2 SYDVKM. CDR3 coding DNA: TGTGCCAGCAGCATCGGGACAGGGAGCACTGAAGCTTTCTTT. Amino acids: CASSIGTGSTEAFF.

The CDR3 region has the DNA TGTGCCAGCAGTGACATCTGGCTAGGCGGCCCAGATACGCAGTATTTT. Residues: CASSDIWLGGPDTQYF. This sequence joins TRBV6-4 and TRBJ2-3; D gene ambiguous. V was trimmed by 2 bases and J by 4 bases, leaving 16 bases between them. The CDR3 spans 16 residues. Germline lookup yields CDR1 MRHNA and CDR2 SNTAGT.

This sequence joins TRBV19 and TRBJ2-5; TRBD1 aligns across 8 bases. This CDR3 has 14 amino acids. CDR1 and CDR2 (germline): LNHDA, SQIVND (reference sequence). With 5 bases clipped from V and 5 bases from J, the junction kept 7 bases outside the gene matches. DNA of the CDR3: TGTGCCAGTAGTCCACCGGACAGGGACGAGACCCAGTACTTC. It codes for CASSPPDRDETQYF.

The chain combines TRBV5-4 with TRBJ2-2; 13 bases fit TRBD2. The CDR3 consists of 17 residues. The germline gives CDR1 SGHNT, CDR2 YYREEE (reference sequence). V trimming: 3 bases; J trimming: 6 bases; junction bases outside the gene matches: 8. CDR3 coding DNA: TGTGCCAGCAGCTCTGGAGGACTAGCGGGAGTCCCCGGGGAGCTGTTTTTT. Amino acids: CASSSGGLAGVPGELFF.

This chain joins TRBV28 and TRBJ2-2; possibly TRBD1 for D (6 bases). The CDR3 is made up of 14 amino acids. The germline V and J ends were trimmed by 5 bases and 8 bases, with 15 bases remaining between them. CDR1 and CDR2 from the germline V gene are MDHEN and SYDVKM. CDR3 bases: TGTGCCAGCAGTCCCTACCTCGACAGGGGGGAGCTGTTTTTT. Translation: CASSPYLDRGELFF.

This chain uses TRBV10-2 with TRBJ2-1; tentatively, D is TRBD2 (7 bases). The germline V gene has CDR1 WSHSY and CDR2 SAAADI. V was trimmed by 8 bases and J by 9 bases, leaving 11 bases between them. The CDR3 sequence is 11 residues long. The CDR3 bases are TGCGCCAGCCGAGGGGGGGGTGAGCAGTTCTTC. Encoded protein: CASRGGGEQFF.

This chain connects TRBV19 to TRBJ2-7; the match to TRBD1 covers 8 bases. With 5 bases clipped from V and 6 bases from J, the junction kept 9 bases outside the gene matches. The CDR3 is made up of 14 amino acids. Germline CDR1 and CDR2: LNHDA and SQIVND (reference sequence). This CDR3 is CASSVTGGVREQYF. DNA of the CDR3: TGTGCCAGTAGTGTTACAGGGGGAGTGCGCGAGCAGTACTTC.

The CDR3 DNA reads TGCGCCAGCAGCAATACAGGGAACTCCTACGAGCAGTACTTC. Amino acid sequence: CASSNTGNSYEQYF. V is TRBV5-1 and J is TRBJ2-7, with TRBD1 as a possible D gene (6 bases). There are 14 residues in the CDR3. V gave up 4 bases and J gave up 0 bases, with 11 bases separating them. Germline V gene sequence: CDR1 SGHRS, CDR2 YFSETQ.

The chain links TRBV25-1 to TRBJ1-5, with TRBD1 matching over 7 bases. The CDR3 totals 14 residues. Per germline, CDR1 MGHDK and CDR2 SYGVNS. With V trimmed by 6 bases and J by 7 bases, 9 bases remained unmatched. As DNA, the CDR3 is TGTGCCAGCAGCGACACAGGGGTCGGACAGCCCCAGCATTTT. This codes for CASSDTGVGQPQHF. Filled out from reference TRBV25-1 and TRBJ1-5, the complete variable domain reads EADIYQTPRYLVIGTGKKITLECSQTMGHDKMYWYQQDPGMELHLIHYSYGVNSTEKGDLSSESTVSRIRTEHFPLTLESARPSHTSQYLCASSDTGVGQPQHFGDGTRLSIL.

This rearrangement joins TRBV12-1 to TRBJ1-1. TRBV12-1 is given as a pseudogene. The CDR3 spans 12 residues. The CDR3 protein is CASSLGAAEAFF. CDR3 DNA sequence: TGTGCCAGCAGCTTGGGAGCGGCTGAAGCTTTCTTT.